These 10 T cell receptor beta chains were sequenced from one sample in a study of CD8 T cells in Susac syndrome. Reverse transcription of roughly 0.5 to 1 ug RNA was performed with random hexamers. TCRdb ran MiXCR on the immunoSEQ multiplex PCR reads and lists one entry per CDR3 protein. The sample comprises some 300,000 distinct CDR3 sequences, roughly 85% of which are singletons, and 0.11% rests with the top ten. Sequenced sample: CD8+ T cells from PBMCs. The origin of the receptors is a human donor with multiple sclerosis.

This chain uses TRBV20-1 with TRBJ2-1; D is uncertain. V was cut by 6 bases and J by 0 bases, with 12 bases left in between. CDR1 is DFQATT and CDR2 is SNEGSKA in the germline V gene (reference sequence). This CDR3 comprises 14 residues. The CDR3 is CSASTTPSYNEQFF. DNA of the CDR3: TGCAGTGCGTCCACTACCCCCTCCTACAATGAGCAGTTCTTC.

The rearrangement links TRBV5-1 to TRBJ2-5; D is possibly TRBD1 (5 bases). Trimming took off 0 bases at V and 3 bases at J, with 9 bases between the two ends. The CDR3 has 14 amino acids. CDR1 and CDR2 (germline): SGHRS, YFSETQ. In DNA form, the CDR3 reads TGCGCCAGCAGCTTGGCCCACAGGAAAGAGACCCAGTACTTC. Protein product: CASSLAHRKETQYF.

The rearrangement joins TRBV10-3 to TRBJ2-2; 7 nucleotides match TRBD1. This CDR3 comprises 16 residues. V was pared by 2 bases and J by 1 base, with 4 bases of the junction left unmatched. Germline V gene data show CDR1 as ENHRY and CDR2 as SYGVKD. CDR3 in DNA: TGTGCCATCAGTGAGGTGAGGGGGCGGAACACCGGGGAGCTGTTTTTT. Translated: CAISEVRGRNTGELFF.

V and J are TRBV3-1 and TRBJ2-5, with D maybe TRBD2 (5 bases). CDR1 LGHDT and CDR2 YNNKEL come from the germline V gene (reference sequence). V was pared by 1 base and J by 4 bases, with 10 bases between. The CDR3 extends over 14 amino acids. CDR3: CASSQGRGLETQYF. The CDR3 DNA reads as TGTGCCAGCAGCCAAGGACGAGGGTTAGAGACCCAGTACTTC.

The rearrangement joins TRBV7-9 to TRBJ1-3; a weak D match, TRBD1 (5 bases). The length of the CDR3 is 16 residues. Per germline, CDR1 SEHNR and CDR2 FQNEAQ (reference sequence). V lost 5 bases and J lost 3, with 17 bases in between. Here the CDR3 DNA reads TGTGCCAGCAGCCATCGGCCCCAAGGGGATGGAAACACCATATATTTT. This encodes CASSHRPQGDGNTIYF.

The chain joins TRBV28 to TRBJ1-2; 12 bases fit TRBD1. V lost 6 bases, J lost 6 bases, and 8 bases stayed unmatched. This CDR3 is built from 15 residues. Germline CDR1 is MDHEN and CDR2 is SYDVKM. DNA for the CDR3: TGTGCCAGCAGATCCCGGGACAGGGGGCATCATGGCTACACCTTC. Amino acid sequence: CASRSRDRGHHGYTF.

This chain's CDR3 is CASSTTSGRTTDTQYF. CDR3 nucleotides: TGTGCCAGTAGTACCACTAGCGGGAGAACCACAGATACGCAGTATTTT. The chain links TRBV19 to TRBJ2-3; 11 bases line up with TRBD2. The CDR3 extends over 16 amino acids. From germline, CDR1 is LNHDA and CDR2 SQIVND (reference sequence). The trim removed 4 bases at V and 2 bases at J, leaving 5 bases unmatched.

The rearrangement links TRBV28 to TRBJ2-1; 10 bases are a match to TRBD2. CDR1 and CDR2 from the germline V gene are MDHEN and SYDVKM. J was trimmed by 8 bases and V by 6 bases; bases with no gene match: 28. The CDR3 is 21 residues long. CDR3 bases: TGTGCCAGCAGCTCCTGGCCGGTGGGGGGCGAGGGGCTAGCGGGAGCTCATGAGCAGTTCTTC. Protein: CASSSWPVGGEGLAGAHEQFF.

The V gene is TRBV12-3 or TRBV12-4, the J gene TRBJ2-1; TRBD1 is a possible D gene (6 bases). This CDR3 spans 14 amino acids. V was clipped by 4 bases and J by 3 bases, with 10 bases between them. The CDR3 coding sequence is TGTGCCAGCAGTTCCCTCAGGGGCTACAATGAGCAGTTCTTC. It is translated as CASSSLRGYNEQFF.

The chain links TRBV14 to TRBJ2-1; 14 nucleotides agree with TRBD2. This CDR3 has 18 amino acids. After removal of 3 bases from V and 5 bases from J, the junction contained 9 bases not matched to a gene. Germline-derived CDR1 and CDR2 are SGHDN and FVKESK. Written as DNA, the CDR3 is TGTGCCAGCAGCCACGCTCCCGGACTAGCGGGAGGCAACAATGAGCAGTTCTTC. Translated: CASSHAPGLAGGNNEQFF.